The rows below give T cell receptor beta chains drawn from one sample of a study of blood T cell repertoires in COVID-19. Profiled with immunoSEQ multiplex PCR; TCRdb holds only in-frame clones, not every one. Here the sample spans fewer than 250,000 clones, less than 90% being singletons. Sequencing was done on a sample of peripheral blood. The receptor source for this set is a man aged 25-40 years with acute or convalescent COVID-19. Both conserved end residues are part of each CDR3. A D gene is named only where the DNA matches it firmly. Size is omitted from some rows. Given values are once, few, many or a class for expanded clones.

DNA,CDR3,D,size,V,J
TGCGCCAGCAGTTTGGACTTTTACGAGCAGTACTTC,CASSLDFYEQYF,-,-,TRBV5-1,TRBJ2-7
TGTGCCAGCAGTTTTCTACTCACTAGCGTAGCCACCGGGGAGCTGTTTTTT,CASSFLLTSVATGELFF,TRBD2,-,TRBV27,TRBJ2-2
TGTGCCAGCAGCTTAGTTCGGGGTAATAATTCACCCCTCCACTTT,CASSLVRGNNSPLHF,-,once,TRBV11-2,TRBJ1-6
TGTGCCAGCTCACTGGGAGGTAGTAGCACTGAAGCTTTCTTT,CASSLGGSSTEAFF,-,-,TRBV11-3,TRBJ1-1
TGTCCTAAATCTGGGACTAGCGGGGGGGAAGAGACCCAGTACTTC,CPKSGTSGGEETQYF,TRBD2,-,TRBV4-2,TRBJ2-5
TGTGCCAGCAGTTTGGGGGGACAGGGCTACACTGAAGCTTTCTTT,CASSLGGQGYTEAFF,TRBD1,-,TRBV28,TRBJ1-1
TGTGCCAGCAGCTCACTTGGACTGAGTTGGTACGAGCAGTACTTC,CASSSLGLSWYEQYF,-,-,TRBV5-6,TRBJ2-7
TGCGCCAGCAGCCAAGAATGGGCTATTGTTGCTGGGGCCAACGTCCTGACTTTC,CASSQEWAIVAGANVLTF,-,-,TRBV4-1,TRBJ2-6
TGTGCCAGCAGCGCGACAGCCTATAATTCACCCCTCCACTTT,CASSATAYNSPLHF,-,-,TRBV3-1/TRBV3-2,TRBJ1-6
TGTGCCAGCAGTTACTCCCAGCGGGGGGGCACAGATACGCAGTATTTT,CASSYSQRGGTDTQYF,TRBD2,once,TRBV6-5,TRBJ2-3
TGTGCCAGCAGCCGACTAGCGACATCCTACGAGCAGTACTTC,CASSRLATSYEQYF,TRBD2,-,TRBV6-2/TRBV6-3,TRBJ2-7
TGCGCCAGCAGCGTGACCACAGGGTCTGATGGCTACACCTTC,CASSVTTGSDGYTF,-,-,TRBV5-1,TRBJ1-2
TGTGCCAGCAGTTTATCGGTCAGGTTCAGGCCCTGGCCTAACTATGGCTACACCTTC,CASSLSVRFRPWPNYGYTF,-,few,TRBV27,TRBJ1-2
TGTGCCAGCAGCTTGTACAGGGAATCCTACGAGCAGTACTTC,CASSLYRESYEQYF,-,-,TRBV3-1/TRBV3-2,TRBJ2-7
TGTGCCAGTAGTATTCCCAGGGCCGCCTATGGCTACACCTTC,CASSIPRAAYGYTF,-,-,TRBV19,TRBJ1-2
TGTGCCAGCAGCTACCGCGGAGGGCCAGGGATTGAAAAACTGTTTTTT,CASSYRGGPGIEKLFF,-,-,TRBV7-2,TRBJ1-4
TGTGCCAGCAGTAAACTAGCGTGGAATGAGCAGTTCTTC,CASSKLAWNEQFF,TRBD2,-,TRBV6-2/TRBV6-3,TRBJ2-1
TGTGCCAGCAGGCGGAGGCTAGCGGAACCCTCTGGGGCCAACGTCCTGACTTTC,CASRRRLAEPSGANVLTF,TRBD2,-,TRBV2,TRBJ2-6
TGTGCCAGCAGCTTAACCCAGGGATACGAGCAGTACTTC,CASSLTQGYEQYF,-,-,TRBV11-2,TRBJ2-7
TGTGCCAGCAGCTCGGACAGGTTCGGCGGGAATTCACCCCTCCACTTT,CASSSDRFGGNSPLHF,TRBD1,-,TRBV5-4,TRBJ1-6
TGTGCCAGCAGCGAGACAGGGAAAAGAGGCAGCAATCAGCCCCAGCATTTT,CASSETGKRGSNQPQHF,TRBD1,-,TRBV7-9,TRBJ1-5
TGTGCCAGCAGGGTTAGAGGCAATGAGCAGTTCTTC,CASRVRGNEQFF,-,-,TRBV28,TRBJ2-1
TGTGCCAGTAGTGTGGGTAGCGGGAGAACCGGGGAGCTGTTTTTT,CASSVGSGRTGELFF,TRBD2,-,TRBV19,TRBJ2-2
TGTGCCAGCAGTTTTCTAGATACGCAGTATTTT,CASSFLDTQYF,-,-,TRBV12-3/TRBV12-4,TRBJ2-3
TGCGCCAGCAGTTTGCTATTAACAGGGAGCTCTGGAAACACCATATATTTT,CASSLLLTGSSGNTIYF,-,few,TRBV5-1,TRBJ1-3
TGTGCCAGTAGCGGCCTCCGCGGGTTTTTGGATGGCTACACCTTC,CASSGLRGFLDGYTF,-,-,TRBV19,TRBJ1-2